The TCR beta chain described here comes from a study of cytomegalovirus exposure and HLA in healthy donors. To note about this clone: Its antigen is not known.

PCR involved 60 Vbeta and 13 Jbeta primers. Generated by immunoSEQ multiplex PCR, the TCRdb table keeps only in-frame clones and is missing some. The sample has about 190,000 clones; 84% are singletons. The CDR3 consists of 12 residues. V was clipped by 5 bases and J by 7 bases; unmatched bases: 5. Germline V lookup: CDR1 SGHNT, CDR2 YENEEA. Study-wide results and caveats: According to reports, the classifier identified cytomegalovirus status with high specificity and sensitivity.

This chain connects TRBV11-3 to TRBJ2-7, with 7 bases lining up with TRBD2. The source is a woman aged 50 to 60 in good health and CMV-seropositive. Sequences were obtained from PBMCs. The CDR3 protein is CASSLSGREQYF. CDR3 coding DNA: TGTGCCAGCAGCCTGTCCGGGAGGGAGCAGTACTTC.